One T cell receptor (beta chain) is described in this entry. This clone is identified as medium-sized (0.01 to 0.1%). Which antigen it targets is not known. Base qualities are missing; no much larger clone stands one base away. Genomic DNA was extracted from sorted cells for sequencing of the TCRbeta CDR3 region. TCRbeta CDR3 regions were sequenced using the immunoSEQ Assay. TCRdb's version of the immuneACCESS table is confined to in-frame rearrangements and falls short of the full clone set. An unresolved V gene accounts for under half of the shortfall where checked; the remainder is of unknown origin. This sample has just over 15,000 clones in its table, and approximately 60% of those were observed once. The ten largest clones represent approximately 8.4% of the sample. This specimen comes from a study of OX40 agonist ivuxolimab in advanced cancers. Background on the whole study: Ivuxolimab was an agonistic, fully human IgG2 monoclonal antibody directed against OX40 (CD134), a costimulatory receptor. Intravenous ivuxolimab was administered to patients every 2 weeks at six dose levels: 0.01, 0.1, 0.3, 1.5, 3 and 10 mg/kg. Of the roughly 51 patients in dose escalation, about 20 had hepatocellular carcinoma, about 15 had melanoma, 9 had renal cell carcinoma and 9 had head and neck cancer. A male proportion of approximately 83% and a mean age of approximately 55 years, ranging from 23 to 79, were recorded for the dose-escalation cohort. Patients were allowed to have had prior anti-PD-1, anti-PD-L1 or anti-CTLA-4 therapy, and approximately 40% of the dose-escalation patients had been treated with checkpoint inhibitors. Partial responses occurred in three dose-escalation patients: two with cutaneous melanoma and one with hepatocellular carcinoma. Peripheral TCRbeta sequencing was intended to test whether TCR sequence diversity was altered and clonal T-cell expansion was caused by ivuxolimab. The paper reports the monotherapy dose-escalation portion (N of about 51 patients) of the phase I ivuxolimab trial. Broader findings and caveats from the paper: After ivuxolimab, expanded clones were on average more numerous among CD8+ T cells than among CD4+ T cells. Low levels of normalized T-cell clonal expansion were also seen in some patients who did not respond. The antigen specificity of the peripheral T cells that underwent clonal expansion was not determined. At doses from 0.1 to 3.0 mg/kg, clonal expansion was seen in both CD4+ and CD8+ blood T cells between baseline and week 6. In partial responders in the 0.1-3.0 mg/kg groups, normalized peripheral clonal expansion was found to be among the lowest, especially among CD8+ T cells.

The trial excluded patients who had a history of autoimmune disease or were on systemic immunosuppression. Peripheral blood for TCR sequencing was collected from all dose cohorts at baseline, on cycle 4 day 1, and on cycle 7 day 1. Samples came from an open-label, multicenter, first-in-human phase I dose-escalation trial of ivuxolimab. Adults with locally advanced or metastatic melanoma, renal cell carcinoma, hepatocellular carcinoma or head and neck squamous cell carcinoma were enrolled in the trial. Before TCR sequencing, CD4+ and CD8+ T cells were separately sorted from peripheral blood. V gives up 6 bases and J gives up 4 bases, and the segment between their germline ends measures 15 bases. Including the terminal cysteine and phenylalanine, the CDR3 comprises 15 residues. The read is trimmed to its CDR3 DNA, 45 bases read in frame from base 1. Based on the germline V gene, the CDR1 and CDR2 sequences are SNHLY and FYNNEI.

The chain is assembled from TRBV2 and TRBJ2-2; a weak D assignment points to TRBD1 (5 bases agree). This receptor was identified in an adult with an advanced solid tumor such as melanoma, head and neck, liver or kidney cancer. Sequencing used CD4+ or CD8+ T cells sorted from blood, obtained in a trial of the OX40 agonist ivuxolimab. The CDR3 region: CASRLGRAVTGELFF. The sequence in DNA is TGTGCCAGCAGGTTGGGCAGGGCCGTCACCGGGGAGCTGTTTTTT.